The 26 T cell receptor beta chains given below trace back to one sample, sequenced in a study of radiation and T cells in renal cell carcinoma. Method: immunoSEQ multiplex PCR; TCRdb's copy keeps in-frame clones and lacks some. This repertoire shows around 64,000 clones, 60% to 85% found once; its top ten account for approximately 6.8%. Time point denoted: blood 4 weeks post-SBRT, at nephrectomy. As for treatment: 15 Gy SBRT to primary tumor, nephrectomy 4 weeks later. The sequenced sample was blood, obtained from a patient whose treatment included radiotherapy and nephrectomy. The receptors derive from a man aged 60 to 75 with renal cell carcinoma.

The chain has TRBV9 and TRBJ2-2; D could derive from TRBD1 or TRBD2 (5 bases each). CDR3 length: 16 residues. Trimming took off 4 bases at V and 0 bases at J, with 13 bases between the two ends. Germline lookup yields CDR1 SGDLS and CDR2 YYNGEE. The CDR3 DNA reads TGTGCCAGCAGCTTCTTCCGGGACCCGAACACCGGGGAGCTGTTTTTT. Translating it yields CASSFFRDPNTGELFF.

CDR3 region: CASSLAPWAYGYTF. The CDR3 DNA follows: TGTGCCAGCAGCTTAGCCCCCTGGGCCTATGGCTACACCTTC. The V and J genes are TRBV7-2 and TRBJ1-2; D gene ambiguous. The germline CDR1 and CDR2 sequences are SGHTA and FQGNSA. Trimming took off 0 bases at V and 4 bases at J, with 9 bases between the two ends. The length of the CDR3 is 14 residues.

V and J are TRBV15 and TRBJ1-1; no firm D call. V gave up 3 bases and J gave up 8 bases, with 16 bases separating them. Germline V lookup: CDR1 LNHNV, CDR2 YYDKDF (reference sequence). The CDR3 has 14 amino acids. CDR3 DNA: TGTGCCACCAGCAGGGTCGGAAGGCAGGTCGAAGCTTTCTTT. It yields the protein CATSRVGRQVEAFF.

V and J are TRBV12-5 and TRBJ2-1; 11 positions agree with TRBD1. The V and J ends lost 3 bases and 6 bases, in that order; junction bases with no gene match: 1. CDR1 LGHNT and CDR2 FRNRAP come from the germline V gene. The CDR3 loop spans 14 amino acids. For the CDR3, the DNA is TGTGCTAGTGGTTTAGGGACAGGGGGCAATGAGCAGTTCTTC. Translation: CASGLGTGGNEQFF.

The rearrangement uses TRBV5-1 and TRBJ2-1, with 8 bases lining up with TRBD2. This CDR3 is 15 amino acids long. J was trimmed by 9 bases and V by 0 bases; bases with no gene match: 8. Looked up from germline, CDR1 is SGHRS and CDR2 is YFSETQ. CDR3 amino acids: CASSLVGLVFTEQFF. In DNA form, the CDR3 reads TGCGCCAGCAGCTTGGTGGGACTAGTATTCACTGAGCAGTTCTTC.

CDR3 protein: CASSLLGTSRETQYF. The CDR3 region has the DNA TGTGCCAGCAGTCTCCTTGGGACTAGTCGAGAGACCCAGTACTTC. The V and J genes are TRBV11-2 and TRBJ2-5, with 8 bases aligning to TRBD2. Germline CDR1 SGHAT, CDR2 FQNNGV. The CDR3 runs 15 residues. With V trimmed by 6 bases and J by 4 bases, 10 bases remained unmatched. Full variable domain (missing parts from reference TRBV11-2 and TRBJ2-5): EAGVAQSPRYKIIEKRQSVAFWCNPISGHATLYWYQQILGQGPKLLIQFQNNGVVDDSQLPKDRFSAERLKGVDSTLKIQPAKLEDSAVYLCASSLLGTSRETQYFGPGTRLLVL.

This chain joins TRBV11-2 and TRBJ2-2; 7 bases match TRBD2. The CDR3 runs 18 residues. CDR1 is SGHAT and CDR2 is FQNNGV in the germline V gene. V dropped 4 bases and J dropped 4; count of bases not matched to a gene: 15. The CDR3: CASSSVRLGEGRTGELFF. DNA for the CDR3: TGTGCCAGCAGCTCCGTCCGGTTAGGGGAGGGCCGCACCGGGGAGCTGTTTTTT.

The rearrangement joins TRBV7-2 to TRBJ2-3, with no clear D. The germline gives CDR1 SGHTA, CDR2 FQGNSA. Trimming cost V 5 bases and J 1 base, with 13 bases left between them. CDR3 length: 15 amino acids. The CDR3 protein is CASSPQLLRTDTQYF. CDR3 in DNA: TGTGCCAGCAGCCCACAGCTCTTGCGCACAGATACGCAGTATTTT.

The chain links TRBV5-1 to TRBJ2-7; TRBD1 agrees at 8 bases. Per the germline V gene, CDR1 is SGHRS and CDR2 is YFSETQ. This CDR3 is 15 amino acids long. The V and J ends lost 4 bases and 0 bases, in that order; junction bases with no gene match: 6. CDR3 sequence: CASSPRQGFSYEQYF. In nucleotides, the CDR3 is TGCGCCAGCAGCCCAAGACAGGGGTTCTCCTACGAGCAGTACTTC.

The chain carries TRBV5-6 and TRBJ1-4; 9 bases align to TRBD1. Germline-derived CDR1 and CDR2 are SGHDT and YYEEEE. V gave up 1 base and J gave up 7 bases; unmatched junction bases: 8. The CDR3 runs 16 residues. The CDR3 bases are TGTGCCAGCAGCTTGCGTCCGGGACAGGGAGCTGAAAAACTGTTTTTT. This codes for CASSLRPGQGAEKLFF.

The chain joins TRBV2 to TRBJ1-1, with D maybe TRBD1 (5 bases). The CDR3 sequence is 14 residues long. V was pared by 4 bases and J by 1 base, with 10 bases between. Germline values: CDR1 SNHLY, CDR2 FYNNEI. This chain's CDR3 is CASSGGAENTEAFF. For the CDR3, the DNA is TGTGCCAGCAGTGGTGGGGCAGAGAACACTGAAGCTTTCTTT.

V is TRBV18 and J is TRBJ2-3; D remains ambiguous. There are 14 residues in the CDR3. Per the germline V gene, CDR1 is KGHSH and CDR2 is LQKENI. Trimming left V 1 base short and J 1 base short, with 6 bases between. CDR3 in DNA: TGTGCCAGCTCACCACAGAAACGCACAGATACGCAGTATTTT. Residues: CASSPQKRTDTQYF.

This clone was detected a few times. The rearrangement joins TRBV30 to TRBJ1-1, with TRBD1 matching over 7 bases. V trimming: 8 bases; J trimming: 5 bases; junction bases outside the gene matches: 11. This CDR3 is built from 13 residues. CDR1 is GTSNPN, CDR2 SVGIG, per germline (reference sequence). The CDR3 DNA sequence: TGTGCCAGCCGGCGCGGGACAGCGACTGAAGCTTTCTTT. Translating it yields CASRRGTATEAFF. The whole variable domain, remainder taken from reference TRBV30 and TRBJ1-1, is SQTIHQWPATLVQPVGSPLSLECTVEGTSNPNLYWYRQAAGRGLQLLFYSVGIGQISSEVPQNLSASRPQDRQFILSSKKLLLSDSGFYLCASRRGTATEAFFGQGTRLTVV.

This clone has just a few counts. The V gene is TRBV2, the J gene TRBJ2-1, with TRBD2 matching over 13 bases. The CDR3 contains 16 residues. Germline CDR1 is SNHLY and CDR2 is FYNNEI. The trim removed 6 bases at V and 9 bases at J, leaving 11 bases unmatched. The CDR3 region is CASSDRLAGGWGEQFF. The CDR3 DNA reads as TGTGCCAGCAGCGATCGACTAGCGGGAGGTTGGGGTGAGCAGTTCTTC.

The rearrangement joins TRBV7-3 to TRBJ2-1; D possibly matches TRBD1 or TRBD2 (5 bases each). This CDR3 is built from 15 residues. Germline-derived CDR1 and CDR2 are SGHTA and FQGTGA. The ends were cut back, 2 bases at V and 2 bases at J, with 10 bases in the middle. The CDR3 bases are TGTGCCAGCAGCTTAGAACGGGGACCCTACAATGAGCAGTTCTTC. Encoded protein: CASSLERGPYNEQFF.

This chain joins TRBV4-3 and TRBJ1-1, with 7 bases lining up with TRBD1. Germline V gives CDR1 LGHNA, CDR2 YSLEER. The CDR3 has 15 amino acids. The junction had 12 bases not matched to a gene; V was cut back by 4 bases and J by 7 bases. The CDR3 loop reads CASSRRNEDRFEAFF. In DNA, the CDR3 is TGCGCCAGCAGCCGTCGAAATGAGGACAGGTTTGAAGCTTTCTTT.

V gene TRBV7-9 combines with J gene TRBJ1-2; D is unclear. There are 14 residues in the CDR3. CDR1 and CDR2 from the germline V gene are SEHNR and FQNEAQ (reference sequence). Trimming stripped 5 bases from V and 5 bases from J, with 15 bases between. CDR3 protein: CASSPTDGRYGYTF. The CDR3 DNA is TGTGCCAGCAGCCCGACGGACGGCCGATATGGCTACACCTTC.

This sequence joins TRBV9 and TRBJ2-3; 7 nucleotides match TRBD1. After removal of 4 bases from V and 0 bases from J, the junction contained 2 bases not matched to a gene. This CDR3 spans 14 amino acids. Germline V gene lookup returns CDR1 SGDLS and CDR2 YYNGEE. CDR3 DNA sequence: TGTGCCAGCAGCCGGGACAGTAGCACAGATACGCAGTATTTT. It encodes CASSRDSSTDTQYF.

The chain carries TRBV29-1 and TRBJ2-1, with 9 nucleotides matching TRBD2. The CDR3 runs 15 residues. Germline trimming cut 1 base from V and 2 bases from J; bases unmatched to any gene: 3. Germline V lookup: CDR1 SQVTM, CDR2 ANQGSEA. The CDR3 region is CSVEGGGGAYNEQFF. The DNA of the CDR3 is TGCAGCGTTGAAGGTGGCGGGGGGGCCTACAATGAGCAGTTCTTC.

A single count supports this clone. J is TRBJ1-5 and V is TRBV6-6, with TRBD1 matching 10 bases. Per the germline V gene, CDR1 is MNHNY and CDR2 is SVGAGI (reference sequence). V lost 6 bases and J lost 3; bases outside the gene matches: 5. The CDR3 has 15 amino acids. The CDR3 DNA is TGTGCCAGCAGCCGGGGACAGGGGAACAATCAGCCCCAGCATTTT. Its protein is CASSRGQGNNQPQHF.

This chain links TRBV6-5 with TRBJ2-1; D remains ambiguous. V was cut by 0 bases and J by 4 bases, with 1 base left in between. CDR1 is MNHEY, CDR2 SVGAGI, per germline. The CDR3 totals 12 residues. CDR3 nucleotide sequence: TGTGCCAGCAGTTACTCGTACAATGAGCAGTTCTTC. Its protein is CASSYSYNEQFF.

This chain joins TRBV5-6 and TRBJ2-1; 7 bases map to TRBD2. The ends lost 3 bases at V and 8 bases at J; junction bases unmatched: 14. The germline gives CDR1 SGHDT, CDR2 YYEEEE. The CDR3 length is 16 residues. The CDR3 loop is CASSSSAWEGGYEQFF. The DNA of the CDR3 is TGTGCCAGCAGCTCCTCGGCATGGGAGGGTGGGTATGAGCAGTTCTTC.

The J gene is TRBJ2-7, the V gene TRBV7-2; no reliable D call. CDR3 length: 12 residues. Germline assignment: CDR1 SGHTA and CDR2 FQGNSA. Trimming cost V 5 bases and J 9 bases, with 14 bases left between them. The CDR3 protein is CASSPLSMGQYF. The CDR3 nucleotides are TGTGCCAGCAGCCCTCTGAGTATGGGGCAGTACTTC.

The chain uses TRBV9 and TRBJ1-3, with D perhaps matching TRBD1 (5 bases). The germline V gene has CDR1 SGDLS and CDR2 YYNGEE. CDR3 size: 13 residues. V lost 3 bases and J 3 bases, leaving 7 bases between the germline ends. The CDR3 coding sequence is TGTGCCAGCAGCGCGACAGATGGAAACACCATATATTTT. Translated: CASSATDGNTIYF.

Comment on this clone: Germline is not matched at one junction end, which may reflect a read error. This chain joins TRBV13 and TRBJ2-3, with D perhaps matching TRBD2 (7 bases). The CDR3 contains 15 residues. From germline, CDR1 is PRHDT and CDR2 FYEKMQ (reference sequence). The CDR3 loop is CASSLGGAGTDTQYF. The CDR3, as DNA: TGTGCCAGCAGCCTAGGGGGGGCTGGCACAGATACGCAGTATTTT. The variable domain in full, with the rest retrieved from reference TRBV13 and TRBJ2-3, is AAGVIQSPRHLIKEKRETATLKCYPIPRHDTVYWYQQGPGQDPQFLISFYEKMQSDKGSIPDRFSAQQFSDYHSELNMSSLELGDSALYFCASSLGGAGTDTQYFGPGTRLTVL.

V usage is TRBV2 and J usage is TRBJ1-6; 9 bases are a match to TRBD1. V lost 7 bases, J lost 8 bases, and 6 bases stayed unmatched. Germline assignment: CDR1 SNHLY and CDR2 FYNNEI. The CDR3 sequence is 14 residues long. The CDR3 region has the DNA TGTGCCAGCATGGGGACAGGGAGGGATTCACCCCTCCACTTT. It specifies CASMGTGRDSPLHF. Full variable domain (remainder filled in from reference TRBV2 and TRBJ1-6): EPEVTQTPSHQVTQMGQEVILRCVPISNHLYFYWYRQILGQKVEFLVSFYNNEISEKSEIFDDQFSVERPDGSNFTLKIRSTKLEDSAMYFCASMGTGRDSPLHFGNGTRLTVT.